This T cell receptor (beta chain) was identified in a study of blood T cell repertoires in COVID-19. Turning to the study itself: Collection of acute and convalescent COVID-19 samples took place in the United States, Italy and Spain.

In this sample, this clone turned up once. Original processing notes: Estimation of nucleated cell counts relied on the amplification of reference gene primers. The protocol was immunoSEQ multiplex PCR, while the TCRdb copy is restricted to in-frame clones and leaves out a portion. V and J calls and clone size come straight from that table; D and trimming were deduced from the DNA. The sample lists some 150,000 clones, about 89% seen once, with about 2.6% in the top ten. The receptor's source is a man in his 60s with acute or convalescent COVID-19. The sequenced material came from peripheral blood.

The CDR3 DNA follows: TGCGCCAGCAGGGGACAGAGCAATCAGCCCCAGCATTTT. Amino acid sequence: CASRGQSNQPQHF. V is TRBV4-1 and J is TRBJ1-5; TRBD1 matches at 7 bases. The ends lost 6 bases at V and 1 base at J; junction bases unmatched: 0. Germline loops: CDR1 MGHRA, CDR2 YSYEKL. CDR3 size: 13 residues.